These T cell receptor beta chains were read from a single sample in a study of shared clonotypes between healthy human individuals. Generated by immunoSEQ multiplex PCR, the TCRdb table keeps only in-frame clones and is missing some. Among some 360,000 clones listed, 70% to 75% were seen once. Source material: memory CD4+ T cells sorted from blood. These receptor sequences come from a man aged 30 to 39 in good health. Each CDR3 is given without its conserved first and last residue. Size is stated for part of the rows, as once, few or many counts, or as a class when the clone is expanded.

>TRBJ2-7|few|TRBV6-5|10
ASATDSYEQY
>TRBJ2-6|NA|TRBV5-4|13
ASSVPSSGANVLT
>TRBJ2-1|NA|TRBV5-4|12
ASSLGQGYNEQF
>TRBJ2-2|NA|TRBV19|12
ASSATGGPGELF
>TRBJ1-5|once|TRBV5-5|14
ASSLEVVGANQPQH
>TRBJ2-1|NA|TRBV9|11
ASSVAGYNEQF
>TRBJ2-1|NA|TRBV11-1|12
ASSSALQVSEQF
>TRBJ2-5|NA|TRBV10-3|11
AISDSTQETQY
>TRBJ1-3|NA|TRBV7-2|13
ASSSGQGVGNTIY
>TRBJ2-1|NA|TRBV14|13
ASSLLGGAYNEQF
>TRBJ2-3|NA|TRBV28|16
ASSLVAPRDNRTDTQY
>TRBJ1-3|NA|TRBV28|8
ASIKNTIY
>TRBJ2-3|NA|TRBV5-1|11
ASSFDQRDTQY
>TRBJ2-1|NA|TRBV2|14
ASSAKGTSGSNEQF
>TRBJ1-1|once|TRBV2|13
ASSRDSGGGAEAF
>TRBJ2-3|NA|TRBV11-2|12
ASSPSPSTDTQY
>TRBJ2-2|NA|TRBV2|13
ASSSDRWRTGELF
>TRBJ2-7|many|TRBV11-2|14
ASSTARGVGSYEQY
>TRBJ2-1|NA|TRBV19|11
ARDRLVYNEQF
>TRBJ2-7|NA|TRBV19|15
ASSTVRLAGARNEQY
>TRBJ2-7|NA|TRBV5-1|14
ASSPALGVPPNEQY
>TRBJ2-7|NA|TRBV2|12
ASAGSGSSYEQY
>TRBJ2-5|once|TRBV5-5|11
ASSLSFLETQY
>TRBJ2-5|NA|TRBV11-3|12
ASSPGGTIETQY
>TRBJ2-6|NA|TRBV4-2|17
ASSQDPRAGSSGANVLT
>TRBJ1-1|NA|TRBV6-6|11
ASSRGQNTEAF
>TRBJ2-2|NA|TRBV7-2|16
ASSLPRSGRARTGELF
>TRBJ2-3|NA|TRBV18|10
ASSPFTDTQY
>TRBJ1-3|NA|TRBV10-2|15
ASSESEQGVSGNTIY
>TRBJ2-5|NA|TRBV6-1|12
ASSEGQPERSQY
>TRBJ2-7|NA|TRBV29-1|10
SVTSSSYEQY
>TRBJ2-7|NA|TRBV4-1|13
ASSRTSSDSYEQY
>TRBJ2-2|NA|TRBV5-1|11
ASGQGYTGELF
>TRBJ1-1|NA|TRBV10-1|11
ASTGQGSTEAF
>TRBJ1-2|once|TRBV6-1|12
ASSEQGGVYGYT
>TRBJ2-3|NA|TRBV5-1|12
ASSKDRVPDTQY
>TRBJ2-2|few|TRBV10-1|10
ATRGTTGELF
>TRBJ2-3|NA|TRBV6-1|16
ASSEAPPGLRRRDTQY
>TRBJ2-7|NA|TRBV9|12
ASSAGTGTYEQY
>TRBJ2-7|NA|TRBV7-4|12
ASSLWDRNYEQY
>TRBJ1-3|NA|TRBV18|14
ASSQVGVKAGNTIY
>TRBJ2-3|NA|TRBV18|15
ASSPPGNLASTDTQY
>TRBJ2-3|NA|TRBV9|12
ASSVGPNSDTQY
>TRBJ2-7|NA|TRBV29-1|10
SVETDTYEQY
>TRBJ2-1|few|TRBV18|12
ASSPPGGSRKQF
>TRBJ2-1|once|TRBV6-5|13
ASSFPGRERLAQF
>TRBJ2-1|many|TRBV5-5|17
ASSLVGLAGVSYGNEQF
>TRBJ2-7|NA|TRBV7-9|15
ASSARGFRDRDYEQY
>TRBJ2-4|NA|TRBV6-5|12
ASRDGLAKNIQY
>TRBJ1-2|NA|TRBV28|12
ASSHTQPNYGYT